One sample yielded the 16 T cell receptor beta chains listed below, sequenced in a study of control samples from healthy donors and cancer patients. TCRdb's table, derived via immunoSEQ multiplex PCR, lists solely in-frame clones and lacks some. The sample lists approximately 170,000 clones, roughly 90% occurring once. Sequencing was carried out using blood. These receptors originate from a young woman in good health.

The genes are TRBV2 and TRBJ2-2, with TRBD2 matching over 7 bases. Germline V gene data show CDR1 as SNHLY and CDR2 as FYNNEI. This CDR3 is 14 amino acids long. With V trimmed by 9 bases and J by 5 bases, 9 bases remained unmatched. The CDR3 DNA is TGTGCCAGTAGCGGGCCGGTCACAACCGGGGAGCTGTTTTTT. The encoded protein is CASSGPVTTGELFF.

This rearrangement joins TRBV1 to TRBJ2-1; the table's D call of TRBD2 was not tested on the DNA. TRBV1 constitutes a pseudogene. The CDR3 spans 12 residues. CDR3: CTTKAEYNEQFF. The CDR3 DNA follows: TGCACCACCAAAGCGGAGTACAATGAGCAGTTCTTC.

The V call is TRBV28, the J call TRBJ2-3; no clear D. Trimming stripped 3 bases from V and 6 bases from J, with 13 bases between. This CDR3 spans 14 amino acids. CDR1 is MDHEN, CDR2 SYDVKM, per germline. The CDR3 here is CASSFFVVGDTQYF. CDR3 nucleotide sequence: TGTGCCAGCAGTTTTTTTGTGGTGGGGGATACGCAGTATTTT.

Here the CDR3 DNA reads TGTGCCAGCGGTCCAGAAGGTAACTATGGCTACACCTTC. This codes for CASGPEGNYGYTF. V is TRBV9 and J is TRBJ1-2; no clear D gene. CDR3 length: 13 residues. The germline gives CDR1 SGDLS, CDR2 YYNGEE. Trimming removed 7 bases from V and 1 base from J, with 11 bases in between.

CDR3 in DNA: TGTGCCAGCAGTCCTAGAACGGGGGCCCCACATGAGCAGTTCTTC. Translation gives CASSPRTGAPHEQFF. The J gene is TRBJ2-1, the V gene TRBV7-8; possibly TRBD1 or TRBD2 for D (6 bases each). Between the trimmed V and J ends, which lost 6 bases and 8 bases, there was a span of 20 bases. The CDR3 runs to 15 residues. The germline gives CDR1 SGHVS, CDR2 FQNEAQ.

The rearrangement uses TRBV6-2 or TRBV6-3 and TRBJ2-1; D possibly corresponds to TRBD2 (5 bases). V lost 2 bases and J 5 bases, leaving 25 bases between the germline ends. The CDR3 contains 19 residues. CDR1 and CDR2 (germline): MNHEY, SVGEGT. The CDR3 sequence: CASSYPEGWRALGDNEQFF. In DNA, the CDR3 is TGTGCCAGCAGTTACCCAGAGGGCTGGCGGGCCCTTGGCGACAATGAGCAGTTCTTC.

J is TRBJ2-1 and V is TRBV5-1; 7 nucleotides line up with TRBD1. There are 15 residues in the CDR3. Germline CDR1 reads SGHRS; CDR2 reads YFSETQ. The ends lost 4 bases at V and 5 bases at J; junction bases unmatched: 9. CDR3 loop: CASSLEQGPHNEQFF. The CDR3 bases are TGCGCCAGCAGCCTGGAACAGGGGCCCCACAATGAGCAGTTCTTC.

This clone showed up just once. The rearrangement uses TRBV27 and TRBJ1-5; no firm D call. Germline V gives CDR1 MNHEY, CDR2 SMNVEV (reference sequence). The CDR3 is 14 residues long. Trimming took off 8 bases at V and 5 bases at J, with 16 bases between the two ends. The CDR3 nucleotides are TGTGCCAGCTCGGGTGCGGCACTACATCAGCCCCAGCATTTT. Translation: CASSGAALHQPQHF.

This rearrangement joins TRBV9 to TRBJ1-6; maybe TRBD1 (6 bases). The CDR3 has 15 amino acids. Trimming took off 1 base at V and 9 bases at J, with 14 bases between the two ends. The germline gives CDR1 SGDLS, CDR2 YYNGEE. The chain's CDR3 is CASSVSRGEGSPLHF. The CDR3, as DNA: TGTGCCAGCAGCGTATCCAGGGGAGAGGGTTCACCCCTCCACTTT.

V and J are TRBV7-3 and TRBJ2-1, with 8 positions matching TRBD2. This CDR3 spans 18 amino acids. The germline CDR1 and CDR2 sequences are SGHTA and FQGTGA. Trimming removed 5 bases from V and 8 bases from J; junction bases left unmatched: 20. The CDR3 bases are TGTGCCAGCAGCCTAAGGCCTAGCGGGCCCCTTACCGTCCATGAGCAGTTCTTC. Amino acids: CASSLRPSGPLTVHEQFF. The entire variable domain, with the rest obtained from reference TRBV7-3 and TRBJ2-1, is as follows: GAGVSQTPSNKVTEKGKYVELRCDPISGHTALYWYRQSLGQGPEFLIYFQGTGAADDSGLPNDRFFAVRPEGSVSTLKIQRTERGDSAVYLCASSLRPSGPLTVHEQFFGPGTRLTVL.

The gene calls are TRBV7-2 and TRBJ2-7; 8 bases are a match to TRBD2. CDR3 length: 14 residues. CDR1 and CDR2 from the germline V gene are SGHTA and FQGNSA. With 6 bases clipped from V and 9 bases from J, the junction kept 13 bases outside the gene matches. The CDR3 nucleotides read TGTGCCAGCAGGCCCGGGACTAGTTCGTTTGTGCAGTACTTC. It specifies CASRPGTSSFVQYF.

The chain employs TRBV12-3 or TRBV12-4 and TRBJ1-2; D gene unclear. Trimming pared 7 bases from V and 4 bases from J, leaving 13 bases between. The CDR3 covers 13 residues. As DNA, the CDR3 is TGTGCCAGCACCTGGACGGCTGGCTATGGCTACACCTTC. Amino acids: CASTWTAGYGYTF.

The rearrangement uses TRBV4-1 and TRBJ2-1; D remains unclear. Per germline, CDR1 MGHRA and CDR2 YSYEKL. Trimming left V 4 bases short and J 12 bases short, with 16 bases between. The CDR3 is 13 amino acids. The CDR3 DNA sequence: TGCGCCAGCAGCCTCCTATCTTTGGGTGTGCAGTTCTTC. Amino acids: CASSLLSLGVQFF.

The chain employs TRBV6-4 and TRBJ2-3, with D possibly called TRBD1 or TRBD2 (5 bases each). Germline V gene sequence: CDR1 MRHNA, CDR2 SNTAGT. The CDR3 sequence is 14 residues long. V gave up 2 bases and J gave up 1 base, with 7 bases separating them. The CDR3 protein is CASSDGGGTDTQYF. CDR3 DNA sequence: TGTGCCAGCAGTGACGGGGGAGGCACAGATACGCAGTATTTT.

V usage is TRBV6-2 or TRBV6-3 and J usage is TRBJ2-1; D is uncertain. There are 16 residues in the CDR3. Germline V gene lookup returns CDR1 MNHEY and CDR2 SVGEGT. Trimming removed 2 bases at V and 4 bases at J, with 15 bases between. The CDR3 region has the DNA TGTGCCAGCAGTTACCTCCAAACGGGTCTTTACAATGAGCAGTTCTTC. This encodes CASSYLQTGLYNEQFF.

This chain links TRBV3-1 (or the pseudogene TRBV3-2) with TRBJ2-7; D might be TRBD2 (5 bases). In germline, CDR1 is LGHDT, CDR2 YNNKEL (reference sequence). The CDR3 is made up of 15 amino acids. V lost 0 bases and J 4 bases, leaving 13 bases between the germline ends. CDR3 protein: CASSQDITRGYEQYF. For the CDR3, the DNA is TGTGCCAGCAGCCAAGATATAACCCGAGGGTACGAGCAGTACTTC.